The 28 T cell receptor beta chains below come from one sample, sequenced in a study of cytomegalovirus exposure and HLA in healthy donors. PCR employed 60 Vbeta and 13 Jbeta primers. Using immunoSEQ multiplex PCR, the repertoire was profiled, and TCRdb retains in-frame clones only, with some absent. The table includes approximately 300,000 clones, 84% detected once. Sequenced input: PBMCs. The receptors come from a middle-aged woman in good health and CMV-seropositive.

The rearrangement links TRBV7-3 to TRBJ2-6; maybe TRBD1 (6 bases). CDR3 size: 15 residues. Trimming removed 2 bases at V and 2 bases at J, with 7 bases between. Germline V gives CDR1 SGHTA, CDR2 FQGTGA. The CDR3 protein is CASSLAGAGANVLTF. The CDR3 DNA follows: TGTGCCAGCAGCTTAGCAGGGGCTGGGGCCAACGTCCTGACTTTC.

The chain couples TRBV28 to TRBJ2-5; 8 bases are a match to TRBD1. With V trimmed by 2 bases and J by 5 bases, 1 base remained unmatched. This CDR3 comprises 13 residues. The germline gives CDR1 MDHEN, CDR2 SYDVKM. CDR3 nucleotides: TGTGCCAGCAGTTTACAGGGGGCTGAGACCCAGTACTTC. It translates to CASSLQGAETQYF.

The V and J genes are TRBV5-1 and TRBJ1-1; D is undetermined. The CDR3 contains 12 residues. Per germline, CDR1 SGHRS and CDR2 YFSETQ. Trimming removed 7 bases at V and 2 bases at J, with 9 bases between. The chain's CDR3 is CASFSVNTEAFF. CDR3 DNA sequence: TGCGCCAGCTTTTCGGTAAACACTGAAGCTTTCTTT.

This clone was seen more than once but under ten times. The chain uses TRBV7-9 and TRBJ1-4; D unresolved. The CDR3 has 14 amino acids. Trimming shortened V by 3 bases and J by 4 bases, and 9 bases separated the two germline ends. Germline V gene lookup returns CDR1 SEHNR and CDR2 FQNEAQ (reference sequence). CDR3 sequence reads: CASSFSGVNEKLFF. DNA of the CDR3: TGTGCCAGCAGCTTTTCCGGGGTTAATGAAAAACTGTTTTTT.

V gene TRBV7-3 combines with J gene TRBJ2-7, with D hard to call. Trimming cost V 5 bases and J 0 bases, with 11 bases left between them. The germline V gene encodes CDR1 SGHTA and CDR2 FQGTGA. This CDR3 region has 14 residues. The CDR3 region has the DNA TGTGCCAGCAGCAAAACTACTCTCTCCTACGAGCAGTACTTC. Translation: CASSKTTLSYEQYF.

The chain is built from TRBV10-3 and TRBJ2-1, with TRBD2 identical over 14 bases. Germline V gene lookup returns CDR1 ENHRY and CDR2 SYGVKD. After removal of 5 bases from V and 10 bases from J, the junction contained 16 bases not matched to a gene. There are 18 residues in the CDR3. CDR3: CAISRDRGGTSGSREQFF. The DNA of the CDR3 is TGTGCCATCAGTAGAGACAGGGGCGGGACTAGCGGGAGCCGGGAGCAGTTCTTC.

In DNA form, the CDR3 reads TGTGCCAGCTCACTCGGGACTAGCGGGCCTTACGAGCAGTACTTC. This sequence encodes CASSLGTSGPYEQYF. The chain carries TRBV18 and TRBJ2-7; TRBD2 aligns across 12 bases. Germline V gene data show CDR1 as KGHSH and CDR2 as LQKENI. V was clipped by 4 bases and J by 4 bases; unmatched bases: 5. The CDR3 contains 15 residues.

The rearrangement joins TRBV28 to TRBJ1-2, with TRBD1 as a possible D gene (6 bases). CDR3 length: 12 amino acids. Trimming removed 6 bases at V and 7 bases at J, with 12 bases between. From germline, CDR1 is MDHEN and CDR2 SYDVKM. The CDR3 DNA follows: TGTGCCAGCAGCCCCGGGACATTTGGCTACACCTTC. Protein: CASSPGTFGYTF.

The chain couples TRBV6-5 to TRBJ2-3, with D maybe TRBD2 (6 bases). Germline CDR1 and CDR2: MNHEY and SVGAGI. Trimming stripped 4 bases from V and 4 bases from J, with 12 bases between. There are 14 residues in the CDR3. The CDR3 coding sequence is TGTGCCAGCAGTTTCGGGACTTGGGCAGATACGCAGTATTTT. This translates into CASSFGTWADTQYF.

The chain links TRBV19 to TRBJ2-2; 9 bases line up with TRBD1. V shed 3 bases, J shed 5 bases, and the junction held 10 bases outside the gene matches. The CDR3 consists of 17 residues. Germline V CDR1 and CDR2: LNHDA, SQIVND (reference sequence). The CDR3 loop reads CASSIPSGQGWTGELFF. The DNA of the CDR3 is TGTGCCAGTAGTATCCCCTCGGGACAGGGATGGACCGGGGAGCTGTTTTTT.

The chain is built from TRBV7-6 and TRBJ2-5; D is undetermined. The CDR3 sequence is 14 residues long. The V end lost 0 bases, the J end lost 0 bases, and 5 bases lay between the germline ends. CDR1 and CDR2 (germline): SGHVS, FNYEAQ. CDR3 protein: CASSLAQYQETQYF. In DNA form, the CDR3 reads TGTGCCAGCAGCTTAGCTCAGTACCAAGAGACCCAGTACTTC.

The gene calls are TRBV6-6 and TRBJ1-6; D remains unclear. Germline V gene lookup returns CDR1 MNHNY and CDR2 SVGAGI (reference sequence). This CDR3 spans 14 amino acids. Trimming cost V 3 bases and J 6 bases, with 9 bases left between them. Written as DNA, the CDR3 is TGTGCCAGCAGTTATTCAGTCATTAATTCACCCCTCCACTTT. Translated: CASSYSVINSPLHF.

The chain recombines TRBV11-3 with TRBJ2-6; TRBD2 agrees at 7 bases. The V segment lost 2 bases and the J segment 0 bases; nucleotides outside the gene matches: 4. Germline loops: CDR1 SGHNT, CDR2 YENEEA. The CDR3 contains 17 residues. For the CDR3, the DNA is TGTGCCAGCAGCTTACTTAGCGGGTACTCTGGGGCCAACGTCCTGACTTTC. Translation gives CASSLLSGYSGANVLTF.

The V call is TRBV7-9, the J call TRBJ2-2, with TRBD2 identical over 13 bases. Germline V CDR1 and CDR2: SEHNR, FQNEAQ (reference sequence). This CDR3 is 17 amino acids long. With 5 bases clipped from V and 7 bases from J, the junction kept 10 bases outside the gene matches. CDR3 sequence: CASSMGLAGYYGGELFF. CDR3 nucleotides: TGTGCCAGCAGCATGGGACTAGCGGGATATTATGGCGGGGAGCTGTTTTTT.

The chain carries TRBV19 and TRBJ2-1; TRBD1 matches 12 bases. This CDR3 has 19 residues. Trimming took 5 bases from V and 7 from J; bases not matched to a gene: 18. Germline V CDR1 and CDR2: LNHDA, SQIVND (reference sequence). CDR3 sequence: CASSFGGQGAVSWENEQFF. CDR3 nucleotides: TGTGCCAGTAGTTTCGGGGGACAGGGGGCGGTGTCTTGGGAGAATGAGCAGTTCTTC.

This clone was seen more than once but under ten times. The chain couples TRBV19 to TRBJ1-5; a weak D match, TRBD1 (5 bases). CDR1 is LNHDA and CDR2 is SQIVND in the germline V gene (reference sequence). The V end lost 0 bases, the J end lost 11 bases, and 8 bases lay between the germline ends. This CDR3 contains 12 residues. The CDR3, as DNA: TGTGCCAGTAGTATAGATTGGGGGGCCCAGCATTTT. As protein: CASSIDWGAQHF.

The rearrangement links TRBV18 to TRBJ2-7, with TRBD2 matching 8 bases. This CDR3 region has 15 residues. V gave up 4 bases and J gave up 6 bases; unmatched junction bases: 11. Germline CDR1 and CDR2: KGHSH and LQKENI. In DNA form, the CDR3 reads TGTGCCAGCTCACTCCAGGAAGGACTAGCCTCCGAGCAGTACTTC. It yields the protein CASSLQEGLASEQYF.

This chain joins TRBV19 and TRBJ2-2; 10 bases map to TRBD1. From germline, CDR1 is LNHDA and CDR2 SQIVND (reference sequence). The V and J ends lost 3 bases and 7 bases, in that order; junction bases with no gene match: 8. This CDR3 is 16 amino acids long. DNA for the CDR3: TGTGCCAGTAGTATTAAGAGGACAGGGGGATTCGGGGAGCTGTTTTTT. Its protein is CASSIKRTGGFGELFF.

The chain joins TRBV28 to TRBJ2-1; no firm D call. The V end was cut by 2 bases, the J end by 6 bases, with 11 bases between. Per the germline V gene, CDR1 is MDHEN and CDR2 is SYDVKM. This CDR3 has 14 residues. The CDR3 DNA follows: TGTGCCAGCAGTTTAATGCACACCATCAATGAGCAGTTCTTC. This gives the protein CASSLMHTINEQFF.

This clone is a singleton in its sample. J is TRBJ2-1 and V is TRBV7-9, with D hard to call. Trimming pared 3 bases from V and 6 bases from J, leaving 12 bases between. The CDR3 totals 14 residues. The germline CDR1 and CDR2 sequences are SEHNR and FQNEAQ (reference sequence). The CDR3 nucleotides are TGTGCCAGCAGCTTGACTTCGGAGACCAATGAGCAGTTCTTC. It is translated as CASSLTSETNEQFF.

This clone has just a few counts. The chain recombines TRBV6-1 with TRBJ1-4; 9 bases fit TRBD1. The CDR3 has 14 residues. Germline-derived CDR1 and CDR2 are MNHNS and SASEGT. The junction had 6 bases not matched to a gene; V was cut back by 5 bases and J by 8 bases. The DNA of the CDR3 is TGTGCCAGCAGTCGGGACAGGGTGGACGAAAAACTGTTTTTT. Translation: CASSRDRVDEKLFF.

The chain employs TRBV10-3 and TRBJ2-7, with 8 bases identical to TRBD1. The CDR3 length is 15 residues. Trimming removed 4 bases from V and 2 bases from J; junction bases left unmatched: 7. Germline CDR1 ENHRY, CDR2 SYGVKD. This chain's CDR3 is CAISAAGGATYEQYF. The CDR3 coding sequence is TGTGCCATCAGTGCTGCAGGGGGCGCAACCTACGAGCAGTACTTC.

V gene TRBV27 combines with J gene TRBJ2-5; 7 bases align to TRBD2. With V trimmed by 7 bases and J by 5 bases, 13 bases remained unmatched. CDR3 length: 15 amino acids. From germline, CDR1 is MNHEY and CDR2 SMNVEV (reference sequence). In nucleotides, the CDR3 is TGTGCCAGCAAGGCGGGAGTAAGATGGGAGGAGACCCAGTACTTC. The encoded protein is CASKAGVRWEETQYF.

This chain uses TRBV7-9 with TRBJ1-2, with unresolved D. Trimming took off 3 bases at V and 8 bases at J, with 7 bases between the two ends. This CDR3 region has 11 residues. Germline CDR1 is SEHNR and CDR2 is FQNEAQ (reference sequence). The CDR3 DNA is TGTGCCAGCAGCTTTCCGTCCGGCTACACCTTC. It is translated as CASSFPSGYTF.

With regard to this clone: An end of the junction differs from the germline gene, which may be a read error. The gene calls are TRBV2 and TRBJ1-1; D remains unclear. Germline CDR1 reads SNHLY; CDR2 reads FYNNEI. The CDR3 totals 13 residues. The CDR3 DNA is TGTGCCAGCAGTGAAGTCACCGGTTCTGAGGCTTTCTTT. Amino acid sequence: CASSEVTGSEAFF.

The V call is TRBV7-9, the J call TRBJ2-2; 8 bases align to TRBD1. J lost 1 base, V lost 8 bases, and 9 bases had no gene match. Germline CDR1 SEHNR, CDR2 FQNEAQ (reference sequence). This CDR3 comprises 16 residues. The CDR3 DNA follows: TGTGCCAGCGGCCTCATGACAGGGGTGAACACCGGGGAGCTGTTTTTT. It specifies CASGLMTGVNTGELFF. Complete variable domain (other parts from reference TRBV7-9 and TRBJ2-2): DTGVSQNPRHKITKRGQNVTFRCDPISEHNRLYWYRQTLGQGPEFLTYFQNEAQLEKSRLLSDRFSAERPKGSFSTLEIQRTEQGDSAMYLCASGLMTGVNTGELFFGEGSRLTVL.

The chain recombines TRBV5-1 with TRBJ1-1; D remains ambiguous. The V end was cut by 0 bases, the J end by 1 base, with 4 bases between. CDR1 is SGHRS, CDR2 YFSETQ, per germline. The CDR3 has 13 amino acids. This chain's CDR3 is CASSLGRNTEAFF. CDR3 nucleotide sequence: TGCGCCAGCAGCTTGGGCAGGAACACTGAAGCTTTCTTT.

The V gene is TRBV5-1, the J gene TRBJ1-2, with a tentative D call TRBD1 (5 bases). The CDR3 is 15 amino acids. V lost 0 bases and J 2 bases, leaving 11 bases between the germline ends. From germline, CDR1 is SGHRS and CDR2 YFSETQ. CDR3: CASSLGAGLNYGYTF. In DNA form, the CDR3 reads TGCGCCAGCAGCTTGGGAGCAGGGTTGAACTATGGCTACACCTTC. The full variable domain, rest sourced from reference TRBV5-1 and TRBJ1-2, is KAGVTQTPRYLIKTRGQQVTLSCSPISGHRSVSWYQQTPGQGLQFLFEYFSETQRNKGNFPGRFSGRQFSNSRSEMNVSTLELGDSALYLCASSLGAGLNYGYTFGSGTRLTVV.